The 20 T cell receptor beta chains below come from one sample, sequenced in a study of cytomegalovirus exposure and HLA in healthy donors. Amplification used 60 Vbeta primers and 13 Jbeta primers. Some clones are missing from TCRdb's copy, which holds only in-frame ones; the method was immunoSEQ multiplex PCR. This table lists approximately 180,000 clones. Sequenced sample: PBMCs. These receptor sequences come from a man younger than 40 in good health and CMV-seronegative.

The J gene is TRBJ1-5, the V gene TRBV7-9; TRBD1 agrees at 7 bases. V dropped 4 bases and J dropped 4; count of bases not matched to a gene: 7. The CDR3 covers 15 residues. Germline V gene lookup returns CDR1 SEHNR and CDR2 FQNEAQ (reference sequence). The CDR3 reads CASSSQGSRNQPQHF. CDR3 in DNA: TGTGCCAGCAGCTCACAGGGGAGTAGGAATCAGCCCCAGCATTTT.

The rearrangement joins TRBV5-6 to TRBJ1-5; D is perhaps TRBD1 (6 bases). V was pared by 0 bases and J by 5 bases, with 12 bases between. The V gene's germline CDR1 is SGHDT and CDR2 YYEEEE. This CDR3 comprises 15 residues. The DNA of the CDR3 is TGTGCCAGCAGCTTGGCTGGGGGCTCAGATCAGCCCCAGCATTTT. This gives the protein CASSLAGGSDQPQHF.

The genes are TRBV10-3 and TRBJ2-1, with 14 bases aligning to TRBD2. Germline loops: CDR1 ENHRY, CDR2 SYGVKD. J lost 4 bases, V lost 6 bases, and 8 bases had no gene match. CDR3 length: 17 amino acids. The CDR3 reads CAIRQTSGRALYNEQFF. For the CDR3, the DNA is TGTGCCATCAGGCAGACTAGCGGGAGGGCCTTGTACAATGAGCAGTTCTTC.

This chain uses TRBV28 with TRBJ1-5; 8 nucleotides align to TRBD1. The length of the CDR3 is 15 residues. CDR1 is MDHEN, CDR2 SYDVKM, per germline. V was pared by 7 bases and J by 6 bases, with 11 bases of the junction left unmatched. The CDR3 nucleotides are TGTGCCAGCACAGCCTCAGGGGGCGCGGGTCAGCCCCAGCATTTT. It translates to CASTASGGAGQPQHF.

This chain uses TRBV7-9 with TRBJ2-7, with 11 nucleotides matching TRBD1. The CDR3 is made up of 16 amino acids. Germline values: CDR1 SEHNR, CDR2 FQNEAQ (reference sequence). V lost 5 bases and J lost 3; bases outside the gene matches: 9. The CDR3 bases are TGTGCCAGCAGCCCACAGGGGACAGGGGGATTCTACGAGCAGTACTTC. It encodes CASSPQGTGGFYEQYF.

The chain links TRBV7-7 to TRBJ2-2; 9 nucleotides line up with TRBD1. Losses at the gene ends were 4 bases for V and 7 bases for J; bases not matched to a gene: 7. The CDR3 length is 15 residues. Germline V lookup: CDR1 SSHAT, CDR2 FNYEAQ (reference sequence). The CDR3 here is CASSSWTGVGGELFF. CDR3 in DNA: TGTGCCAGCAGCTCCTGGACAGGGGTGGGCGGGGAGCTGTTTTTT.

The V call is TRBV27, the J call TRBJ2-3, with TRBD1 matching over 11 bases. V gave up 7 bases and J gave up 8 bases; unmatched junction bases: 14. Germline-derived CDR1 and CDR2 are MNHEY and SMNVEV (reference sequence). The CDR3 runs to 16 residues. The CDR3 loop reads CASIDSGQGASSTQYF. The CDR3 DNA reads as TGTGCCAGCATTGATTCCGGACAGGGGGCTTCGTCTACGCAGTATTTT.

This chain connects TRBV13 to TRBJ2-3; D perhaps matches TRBD2 (5 bases). The V gene's germline CDR1 is PRHDT and CDR2 FYEKMQ (reference sequence). V was clipped by 0 bases and J by 2 bases, with 12 bases between them. The CDR3 is 16 amino acids. CDR3 in amino acids: CASSLGGGSLTDTQYF. DNA of the CDR3: TGTGCCAGCAGCTTAGGGGGTGGGAGTCTCACAGATACGCAGTATTTT.

The CDR3 sequence: CASSFLSGGTNTGELFF. The CDR3 DNA reads as TGTGCCAGCAGCTTTCTCTCTGGGGGGACGAACACCGGGGAGCTGTTTTTT. This rearrangement joins TRBV11-3 to TRBJ2-2; the D gene is possibly TRBD2 (6 bases). CDR3 length: 17 amino acids. V gave up 3 bases and J gave up 0 bases, with 14 bases separating them. Germline CDR1 SGHNT, CDR2 YENEEA.

The chain combines TRBV7-9 with TRBJ1-2; 7 bases align to TRBD1. The CDR3 has 16 residues. Germline CDR1 reads SEHNR; CDR2 reads FQNEAQ (reference sequence). Trimming took 6 bases from V and 3 from J; bases not matched to a gene: 13. CDR3 region: CASSFGSGQQHYGYTF. For the CDR3, the DNA is TGTGCCAGCAGTTTCGGATCGGGACAGCAACACTATGGCTACACCTTC.

V is TRBV7-9 and J is TRBJ1-2, with D perhaps TRBD1 (5 bases). The ends were cut back, 3 bases at V and 6 bases at J, with 8 bases in the middle. The germline V gene encodes CDR1 SEHNR and CDR2 FQNEAQ (reference sequence). This CDR3 has 12 residues. CDR3 sequence: CASSFGGDGYTF. CDR3 DNA sequence: TGTGCCAGCAGCTTCGGAGGGGATGGCTACACCTTC.

The V call is TRBV18, the J call TRBJ2-1, with 11 bases fitting TRBD2. This CDR3 spans 17 amino acids. CDR1 and CDR2 (germline): KGHSH, LQKENI. V was clipped by 5 bases and J by 6 bases; unmatched bases: 12. The CDR3 protein is CASSIRLAGSFSNEQFF. CDR3 nucleotide sequence: TGTGCCAGCTCAATTCGACTAGCGGGATCCTTTAGCAATGAGCAGTTCTTC.

V is TRBV9 and J is TRBJ2-1; TRBD2 is a possible D gene (7 bases). Germline V gene lookup returns CDR1 SGDLS and CDR2 YYNGEE. The CDR3 sequence is 16 residues long. Trimming removed 0 bases from V and 6 bases from J, with 16 bases in between. The CDR3 spells CASSVDWGGGLNEQFF. The CDR3 bases are TGTGCCAGCAGCGTAGACTGGGGAGGGGGGCTCAATGAGCAGTTCTTC.

With respect to this clone: Germline and junction disagree at one end, which may indicate a read error. This sequence joins TRBV27 and TRBJ2-3; TRBD2 aligns across 7 bases. CDR3 length: 13 amino acids. The V gene's germline CDR1 is MNHEY and CDR2 SMNVEV (reference sequence). In DNA form, the CDR3 reads TGTGCCAGCAACCCAGCCACCGGGACTACGCACATATTT. This translates into CASNPATGTTHIF.

The chain uses TRBV5-1 and TRBJ2-1; no clear D. In germline, CDR1 is SGHRS, CDR2 YFSETQ. Trimming left V 0 bases short and J 1 base short, with 5 bases between. This CDR3 has 14 residues. CDR3 protein: CASSLGQSYNEQFF. Here the CDR3 DNA reads TGCGCCAGCAGCTTGGGGCAGTCCTACAATGAGCAGTTCTTC.

This chain joins TRBV12-5 and TRBJ1-1, with TRBD1 matching over 10 bases. Germline trimming cut 1 base from V and 4 bases from J; bases unmatched to any gene: 0. CDR3 length: 14 amino acids. In germline, CDR1 is LGHNT, CDR2 FRNRAP. CDR3 sequence (DNA): TGTGCTAGTGGTTTGGGGGACAGGGGCACTGAAGCTTTCTTT. It is translated as CASGLGDRGTEAFF.

Notes on this clone: The same CDR3 also results from other DNA sequences found in this sample. The rearrangement links TRBV28 to TRBJ2-7, with 8 positions matching TRBD2. J lost 0 bases, V lost 3 bases, and 7 bases had no gene match. CDR3 length: 16 amino acids. CDR1 and CDR2 from the germline V gene are MDHEN and SYDVKM. The DNA of the CDR3 is TGTGCCAGCAGTTTTAGTCTAGCGGGTCTCTCCTACGAGCAGTACTTC. Translating it yields CASSFSLAGLSYEQYF.

The chain uses TRBV27 and TRBJ1-3; D is undetermined. The V end lost 6 bases, the J end lost 0 bases, and 6 bases lay between the germline ends. Germline CDR1 reads MNHEY; CDR2 reads SMNVEV (reference sequence). The CDR3 consists of 13 residues. The CDR3 nucleotides are TGTGCCAGCAGCCTAAACTCTGGAAACACCATATATTTT. Encoded protein: CASSLNSGNTIYF.

This rearrangement joins TRBV11-2 to TRBJ2-7; 7 bases map to TRBD1. Germline loops: CDR1 SGHAT, CDR2 FQNNGV. V lost 6 bases to trimming and J lost 2 bases; unmatched junction nucleotides: 10. The CDR3 totals 15 residues. DNA of the CDR3: TGTGCCAGCAGGCAACTTGGGCAGGGGGCCTACGAGCAGTACTTC. Its protein is CASRQLGQGAYEQYF.

CDR3 protein: CASSQGLQLGSNNEQFF. CDR3 nucleotide sequence: TGCGCCAGCAGCCAGGGACTCCAACTAGGTTCGAACAATGAGCAGTTCTTC. The V gene is TRBV10-1, the J gene TRBJ2-1, with a weak D call TRBD2 (6 bases). This CDR3 has 17 residues. V gave up 6 bases and J gave up 5 bases, with 23 bases separating them. Germline V CDR1 and CDR2: WNHNN, SYGVQD (reference sequence).